This is a list of T cell receptor beta chains from one sample in a study of T cells in Graves' hyperthyroidism and ophthalmopathy. Via MiXCR, TCRdb re-called the multiplex PCR reads, giving one row per CDR3 protein. The sample includes 350,000 to 400,000 distinct CDR3 sequences, about 19% of them seen just once. Sequenced sample: blood. Receptor source: a woman aged 18 to 35 with Graves' hyperthyroidism. The CDR3 runs from the conserved cysteine through the conserved F or W. Part of the rows lack a size; the others show once, few, many or a class for expanded clones.

14,TRBV12-3/TRBV12-4,many,CASNFDRANYGYTF
14,TRBV12-3/TRBV12-4,many,CASSPGRWNQPQHF
13,TRBV12-3/TRBV12-4,many,CASSLRSNYGYTF
14,TRBV6-1,.,CASSTGTGGTEAFF
14,TRBV20-1,.,CSADLGQGTYEPYF
13,TRBV7-9,many,CASSLPSNYGYTF
15,TRBV12-3/TRBV12-4,many,CASSLSQGGGSPLHF
15,TRBV12-3/TRBV12-4,.,CASSPGASGLWEQYF
13,TRBV6-1,many,CASRSFYGHEQYF
15,TRBV5-1,many,CASSLSTQSGAEAFF
15,TRBV30,many,CAWTTLGQGSSPLHF
15,TRBV6-5,many,CASSRYDRANYGYTF
13,TRBV6-1,.,CASSLAGGREQYF
16,TRBV6-5,many,CASSYRPPLNTGELFF
17,TRBV2,many,CASSDPLSGVNTGELFF
14,TRBV20-1,many,CSARKGQGISGYTF
17,TRBV14,many,CASSQGTDISGANVLTF
14,TRBV3-1,many,CASSPGNPYYEQYF
16,TRBV2,many,CASSEAWPHLTGELFF
16,TRBV6-1,many,CASRKSQGPSGNTIYF
16,TRBV13,few,CASSSVEVGVDSPLHF
15,TRBV29-1,many,CSAVTSDVGNYGYTF
16,TRBV15,.,CATSRDRGQNTGELFF
14,TRBV5-8,many,CASSSGEVGETQYF
15,TRBV6-5,many,CASRRRGQGDYGYTF
13,TRBV2,few,CASTGTGGLGYTF
13,TRBV24-1,many,CATAPRGQETQYF
14,TRBV19,.,CASSITGNYQPQHF
17,TRBV12-3/TRBV12-4,.,CASSLYPSGGYSYEQYF